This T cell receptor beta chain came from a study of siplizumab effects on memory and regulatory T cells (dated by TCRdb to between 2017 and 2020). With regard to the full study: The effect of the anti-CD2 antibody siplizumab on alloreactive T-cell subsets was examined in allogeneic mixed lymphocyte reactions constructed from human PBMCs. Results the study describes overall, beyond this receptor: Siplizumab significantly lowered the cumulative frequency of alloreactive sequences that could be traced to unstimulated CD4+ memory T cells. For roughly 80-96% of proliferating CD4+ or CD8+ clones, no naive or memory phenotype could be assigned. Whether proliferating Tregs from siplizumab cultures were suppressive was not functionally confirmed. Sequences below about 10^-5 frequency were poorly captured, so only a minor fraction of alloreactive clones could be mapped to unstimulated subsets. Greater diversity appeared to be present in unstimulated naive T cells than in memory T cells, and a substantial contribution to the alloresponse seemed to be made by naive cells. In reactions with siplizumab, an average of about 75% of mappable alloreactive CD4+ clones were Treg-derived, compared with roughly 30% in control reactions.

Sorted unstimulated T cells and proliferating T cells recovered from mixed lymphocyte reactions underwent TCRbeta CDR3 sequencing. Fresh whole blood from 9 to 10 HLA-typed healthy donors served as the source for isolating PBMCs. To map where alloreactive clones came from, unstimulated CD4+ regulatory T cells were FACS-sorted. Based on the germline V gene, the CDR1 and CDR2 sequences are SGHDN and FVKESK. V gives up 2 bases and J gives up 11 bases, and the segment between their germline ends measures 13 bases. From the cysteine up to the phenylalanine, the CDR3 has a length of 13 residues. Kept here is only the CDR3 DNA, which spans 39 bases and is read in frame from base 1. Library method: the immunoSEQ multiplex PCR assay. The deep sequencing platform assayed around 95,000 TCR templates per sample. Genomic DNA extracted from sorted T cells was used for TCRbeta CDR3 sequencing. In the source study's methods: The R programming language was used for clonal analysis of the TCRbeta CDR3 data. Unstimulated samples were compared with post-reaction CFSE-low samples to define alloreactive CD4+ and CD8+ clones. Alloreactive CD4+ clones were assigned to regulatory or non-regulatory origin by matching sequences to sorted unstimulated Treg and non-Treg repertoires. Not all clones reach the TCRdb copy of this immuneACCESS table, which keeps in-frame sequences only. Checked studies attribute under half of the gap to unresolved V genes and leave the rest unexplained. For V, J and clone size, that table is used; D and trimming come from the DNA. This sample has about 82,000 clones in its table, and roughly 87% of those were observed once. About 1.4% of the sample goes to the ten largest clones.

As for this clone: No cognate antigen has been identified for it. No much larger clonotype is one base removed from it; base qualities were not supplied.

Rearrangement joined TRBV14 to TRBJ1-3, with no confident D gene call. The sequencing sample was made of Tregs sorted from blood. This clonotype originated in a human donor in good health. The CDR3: CASSQIPRLAIYF. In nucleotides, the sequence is TGTGCCAGCAGCCAAATCCCCCGGCTCGCCATATATTTT.